The text below deals with one T cell receptor (beta chain). This clone has only one observation. What this receptor recognizes is not known. Nothing much larger sits one base from this clone, and base qualities are not available. This specimen belongs to a study of graft-versus-host responses after intestinal transplantation (dated by TCRdb to about 2021). Background on the whole study: The transplants that recipients got were multivisceral, liver-intestinal, or isolated intestinal. To identify alloreactive clones, pre-transplant mixed lymphocyte reaction products were sequenced and then compared with unstimulated pre-transplant donor and recipient T cells. Every recipient was given anti-thymocyte globulin induction, then maintenance tacrolimus and steroids for 2 to 4 years. Instead of going to the commercial service, samples from a few later patients were sequenced in-house on an Illumina MiSeq and processed with MiXCR. After intestinal transplantation, graft-versus-host and host-versus-graft alloreactive T cell clones were followed in the graft, circulation and bone marrow using bulk TCR-beta CDR3 sequencing. The cohort enrolled 24 intestinal transplant recipients, one of whom was a retransplant, and 3 patients without pretransplant specimens were excluded. A peak of at least 4% donor T cells among recipient peripheral blood mononuclear cells was the definition used for donor T cell macrochimerism. What the research found in general, with its limitations: The relatively low number and heterogeneity of intestinal transplant patients limited the conclusions. GvH clones turned up in recipient bone marrow, with some appearing earlier in ileal mucosa or blood, a pattern consistent with an intestinal mucosal origin. Early after transplant, peak levels of circulating GvH clones were found to be associated with declines in HvG clones. In the allografts of patients with donor T cell macrochimerism, GvH to HvG T cell clonal ratios were high.

The sample's time point label, in plain terms: cells obtained before transplantation from donor or recipient. CD3+CD4+ and CD3+CD8+ populations were FACS-sorted from unstimulated pre-transplant donor and recipient cells taken from spleen or lymph nodes. Trimmed from V: 1 base; trimmed from J: 4 bases; junction bases lacking a gene match: 7. From a lookup of the germline V gene, CDR1 and CDR2 are SGHDT and YYEEEE. From its cysteine to its phenylalanine, the CDR3 spans 16 amino acids. CDR3 DNA only is kept here, 48 bases in frame from base 1. The library was produced with the immunoSEQ multiplex PCR assay. For most patients, genomic DNA was isolated with the Qiagen DNeasy Blood and Tissue Kit and sent frozen to Adaptive Biotechnologies for TCR sequencing. For most patients, high-throughput TCR-beta CDR3 sequencing of genomic DNA was performed by Adaptive Biotechnologies. For the original study's pipeline: TCR sequencing data were retrieved from Adaptive's ImmunoSEQ software for 15 to 20 patients, whereas a few other patients were processed with MiXCR and VDJtools. To correct CD4 versus CD8 sorting errors, sequences present in both subsets at a frequency ratio below 5:1 were removed. CDR3 nucleotide sequences shared between donor and recipient were removed because the origin of such sequences could not be assigned. To be classed as alloreactive, a clone needed at least 2-fold expansion over unstimulated cells and a minimum CFSE-low frequency of 0.002% (template counts) or 0.001% (read counts). Clones were considered mappable if detected in sequenced pre-transplant spleen, lymph node, or MLR CFSE-low populations of the donor or recipient. The cumulative frequency of alloreactive clones was calculated as a percentage of all sequences, weighted by copy number. The source is immuneACCESS, and TCRdb retained only in-frame sequences with V and J called. Part of the clones is not carried over; for the studies checked, unresolved V genes explain less than half of this, and the remainder is unexplained. V and J calls and clone size are those listed in that table; D and trimming were worked out from the DNA. Present in this sample are 100,000 or so clones, around 90% of which were seen just once. The ten largest make up around 0.17% of the sample.

This chain joins TRBV5-6 to TRBJ1-5, with 8 central nucleotides matching TRBD1. The source is a human donor who received an intestinal transplant. The starting material was unstimulated CD4+ T cells sorted from spleen or lymph node cells, obtained before intestinal transplant. Here is the DNA: TGTGCCAGCAGCTTGTATCGGACAGGGCCTAATCAGCCCCAGCATTTT. This sequence encodes CASSLYRTGPNQPQHF. With all but the CDR3 taken from the reference TRBV5-6 and TRBJ1-5 genes, the full variable domain is: DAGVTQSPTHLIKTRGQQVTLRCSPKSGHDTVSWYQQALGQGPQFIFQYYEEEERQRGNFPDRFSGHQFPNYSSELNVNALLLGDSALYLCASSLYRTGPNQPQHFGDGTRLSIL.